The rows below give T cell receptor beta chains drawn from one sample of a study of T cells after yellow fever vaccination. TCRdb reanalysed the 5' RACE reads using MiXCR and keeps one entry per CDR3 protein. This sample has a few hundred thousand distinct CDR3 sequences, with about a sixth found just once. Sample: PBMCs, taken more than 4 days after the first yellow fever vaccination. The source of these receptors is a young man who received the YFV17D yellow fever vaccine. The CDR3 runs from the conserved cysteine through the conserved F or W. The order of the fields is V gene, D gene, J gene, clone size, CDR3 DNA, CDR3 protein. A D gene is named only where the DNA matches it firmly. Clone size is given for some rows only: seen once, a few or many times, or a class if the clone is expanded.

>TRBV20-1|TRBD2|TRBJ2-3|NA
TGCAGTGCTAGTGACTTCGGGGGGGCGACAGATACGCAGTATTTT
CSASDFGGATDTQYF
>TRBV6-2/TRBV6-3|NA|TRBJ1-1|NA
TGTGCCAGCCTGGGCGTAGCTACTCAAAATGAAGCTTTCTTT
CASLGVATQNEAFF
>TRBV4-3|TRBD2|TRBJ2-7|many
TGCGCCAGCAGCCGTGCAGCGGGGGACTCGGTCTACGAGCAGTACTTC
CASSRAAGDSVYEQYF
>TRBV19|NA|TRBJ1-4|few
TGTGCCAGTAGTATGCAGATTGCAACTAATGAAAAACTGTTTTTT
CASSMQIATNEKLFF
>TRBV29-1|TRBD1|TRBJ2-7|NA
TGCAGCGTTAAGGGACAGGGCAACTACGAGCAGTACTTC
CSVKGQGNYEQYF
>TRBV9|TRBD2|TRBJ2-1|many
TGTGCCAGCAGCTGGGGACTAGCGGGGGGCGGGGAGCAGTTCTTC
CASSWGLAGGGEQFF
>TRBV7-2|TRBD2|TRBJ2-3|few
TGTGCCAGCAGCCCTAGCGGGGGCCAGGTATATCCGCAGTATTTT
CASSPSGGQVYPQYF
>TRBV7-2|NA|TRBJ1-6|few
TGTGCCAGCAACCCGATCTCACCCCTCCACTTT
CASNPISPLHF
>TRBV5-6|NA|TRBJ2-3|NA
TGTGCCAGCAGCCCGGGGCTGCTACGGGACTCAGATACGCAGTATTTT
CASSPGLLRDSDTQYF
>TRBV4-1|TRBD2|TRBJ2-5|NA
TGCGCCAGCAGCCAAGCGAGTAGCGGGGGGGCCGGAGAGACCCAGTACTTC
CASSQASSGGAGETQYF
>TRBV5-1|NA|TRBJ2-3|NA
TGCGCCAGCAGCTTGGGAGAGGTCACAGATACGCAGTATTTT
CASSLGEVTDTQYF
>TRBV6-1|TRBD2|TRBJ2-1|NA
TGTGCCAGCACCCGACGGGGGGGAAGCGCCTACAATGAGCAGTTCTTC
CASTRRGGSAYNEQFF
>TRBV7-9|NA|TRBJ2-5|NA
TGTGCCAGCAGGCAGGGACCCGAAGAGACCCAGTACTTC
CASRQGPEETQYF
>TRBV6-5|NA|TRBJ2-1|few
TGTGCCACCAGTTACACGGGGGGCCCCCGAGGGGATGAGCAGTTCTTC
CATSYTGGPRGDEQFF
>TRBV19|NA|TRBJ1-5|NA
TGTGCCAGTACCTCTGACAGTTACAATCAGCCCCAGCATTTT
CASTSDSYNQPQHF
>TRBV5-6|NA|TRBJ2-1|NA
TGTGCCAGCAGCCCATCCGGGGAGGCCTACAATGAGCAGTTCTTC
CASSPSGEAYNEQFF
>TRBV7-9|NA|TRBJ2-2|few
TGTGCCAGCAGCTCCCCAGCAGATTACACCGGGGAGCTGTTTTTT
CASSSPADYTGELFF
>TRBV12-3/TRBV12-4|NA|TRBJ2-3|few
TGTGCCAGCAGCCGGGACGTGGAGGCCCCGCAGTATTTT
CASSRDVEAPQYF
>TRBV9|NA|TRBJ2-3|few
TGTGCCAGCAGCGTAGGCGGGGGCCTCGCCACAGATACGCAGTATTTT
CASSVGGGLATDTQYF
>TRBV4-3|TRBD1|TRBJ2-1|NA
TGCGCCAGCAGCCAAGATGAGGGACAGGGACTCAGGGATGAGCAGTTCTTC
CASSQDEGQGLRDEQFF
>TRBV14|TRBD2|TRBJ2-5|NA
TGTGCCAGCAGCTTTCGACTAGCGGGGGGGGAGAACCAGTACTTC
CASSFRLAGGENQYF
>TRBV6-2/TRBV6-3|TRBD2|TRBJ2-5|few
TGTGCCAGCAGTAACCCTTTCTCGGGGGGGCCAGTCGAGACCCAGTACTTC
CASSNPFSGGPVETQYF
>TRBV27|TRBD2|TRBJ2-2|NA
TGTGCCAGCAGTTTACGGCCCAGGGAGGGTACCACCGGGGAGCTGTTTTTT
CASSLRPREGTTGELFF
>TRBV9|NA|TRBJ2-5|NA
TGTGCCAGCAGCGTAGGACAGGCTGAGGGAGTGACCCAGTACTTC
CASSVGQAEGVTQYF
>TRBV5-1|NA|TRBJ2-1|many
TGCGCCAGCAGCTTGAACGGGAATGAGCAGTTCTTC
CASSLNGNEQFF
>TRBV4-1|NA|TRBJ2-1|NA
TGCGCCAGCAGCCAATCTATCTACAATGAGCAGTTCTTC
CASSQSIYNEQFF
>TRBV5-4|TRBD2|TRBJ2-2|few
TGTGCCAGCAGCTCCTTAGCGGGGGGCTCACCCGGGGAGCTGTTTTTT
CASSSLAGGSPGELFF
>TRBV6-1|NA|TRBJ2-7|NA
TGTGCCAGCAGTCAAGGAACCTATACAGGGTACTCCTACGAGCAGTACTTC
CASSQGTYTGYSYEQYF
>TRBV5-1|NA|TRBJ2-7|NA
TGCGCCAGCAGCTTCAGTGAAATCTACGAGCAGTACTTC
CASSFSEIYEQYF
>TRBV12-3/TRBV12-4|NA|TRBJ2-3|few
TGTGCCAGCAGTTTAGCGGGGTGGAGGGGCAATACAGATACGCAGTATTTT
CASSLAGWRGNTDTQYF
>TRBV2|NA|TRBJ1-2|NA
TGTGCCAGTCTCCGTGCGGGGGGTTTGAACTATGGCTACACCTTC
CASLRAGGLNYGYTF
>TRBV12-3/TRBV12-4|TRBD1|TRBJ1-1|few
TGTGCCAGCAGTTTCTCGGACAGGTTGTACGGTGAAGCTTTCTTT
CASSFSDRLYGEAFF
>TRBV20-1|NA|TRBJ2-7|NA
TGCAGTGCTAGAGATGGAAGCGACGAGCAGTACTTC
CSARDGSDEQYF
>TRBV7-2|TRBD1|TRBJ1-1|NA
TGTGCCAGCAGCTTAGCGGCGGGACAGGGGGGTGAAGCTTTCTTT
CASSLAAGQGGEAFF
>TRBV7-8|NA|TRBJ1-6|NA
TGTGCCAGCAGCTTAGCCACACGAAGAGTAGCCAATTCACCCCTCCACTTT
CASSLATRRVANSPLHF
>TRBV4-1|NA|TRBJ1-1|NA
TGCGCCAGCAGCCCCACGGGCCAAGAAGCTTTCTTT
CASSPTGQEAFF
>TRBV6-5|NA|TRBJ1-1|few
TGTGCCAGCAGTCCAGACAGGCGTGAAGCTTTCTTT
CASSPDRREAFF
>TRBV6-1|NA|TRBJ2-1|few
TGTGCCAGCGGCGGGGGCCGCACCTACAATGAGCAGTTCTTC
CASGGGRTYNEQFF
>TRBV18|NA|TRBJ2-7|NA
TGTGCCAGCTCACCAGATGCCCCCTACGAGCAGTACTTC
CASSPDAPYEQYF
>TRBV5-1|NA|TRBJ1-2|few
TGCGCCAGCAGCTTGGACACCCCTAACTATGGCTACACCTTC
CASSLDTPNYGYTF
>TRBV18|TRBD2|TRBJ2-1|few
TGTGCCAGCTCACCACTGGGACTATCAAGCAATGAGCAGTTCTTC
CASSPLGLSSNEQFF
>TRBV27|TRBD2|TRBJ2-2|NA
TGTGCCAGCAGTTTATCCAGCGGGGGGACCGGGGAGCTGTTTTTT
CASSLSSGGTGELFF
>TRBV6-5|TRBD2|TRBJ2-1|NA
TGTGCCAGCAGTTACGTAACGACTAGCGGGGGGTTTGAGCAGTTCTTC
CASSYVTTSGGFEQFF
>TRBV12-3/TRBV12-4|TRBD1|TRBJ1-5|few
TGTGCCAGCAGTCTAGACAGGGGGCTGAATCAGCCCCAGCATTTT
CASSLDRGLNQPQHF
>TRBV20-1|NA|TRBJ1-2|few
TGCAGTGCTAGAGTAGGGGAGGGGAACTATGGCTACACCTTC
CSARVGEGNYGYTF
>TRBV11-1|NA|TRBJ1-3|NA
TGTGCCATCAGGCGAAGGGGGACTCAAAGAAGCTTCGGAAACACCATATATTTT
CAIRRRGTQRSFGNTIYF
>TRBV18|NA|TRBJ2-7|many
TGTGCCAGCAGCCCCCCCGGGGCCTACGAGCAGTACTTC
CASSPPGAYEQYF
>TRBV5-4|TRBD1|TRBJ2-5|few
TGTGCCAGCAGCCGGACAGGGGCGCGGGTTAAAGAGACCCAGTACTTC
CASSRTGARVKETQYF
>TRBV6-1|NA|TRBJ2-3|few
TGTGCCAGCAGTGAAGCGACCTCCACCTACACAGATACGCAGTATTTT
CASSEATSTYTDTQYF
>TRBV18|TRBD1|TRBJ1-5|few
TGTGCCAGCTCATCACAGGGGAATCGGGTGGATCAGCCCCAGCATTTT
CASSSQGNRVDQPQHF
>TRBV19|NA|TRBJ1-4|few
TGTGCCAGCAAGAGGGGACCGGTTGAAAAACTGTTTTTT
CASKRGPVEKLFF
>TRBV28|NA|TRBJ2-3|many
TGTGCCAGCAGTTACCCTCCCCTCACAGATACGCAGTATTTT
CASSYPPLTDTQYF
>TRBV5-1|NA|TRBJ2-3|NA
TGCGCCAGCAGCCCGACAGTCCTAAGCACAGATACGCAGTATTTT
CASSPTVLSTDTQYF